This T cell receptor beta chain was sequenced during a study of regulatory T cells in long-lasting Graves disease. Study context: Patients with persistent Graves' disease had over 5 years of antithyroid drugs and persistent TSH receptor antibodies. The study's findings and limits: Persistent Graves' patients showed reduced TCR diversity versus newly diagnosed patients. Accuracy may have been reduced by the small sample size.

The authors built TCR beta libraries using iRepertoire HTBI primers and Arm-PCR of CDR3 regions. TCRdb analysed the multiplex PCR reads with MiXCR anew, one entry per CDR3 protein. The table includes a few hundred thousand distinct CDR3 sequences, roughly 25% detected once. Per the germline V gene, CDR1 is SNHLY and CDR2 is FYNNEI. The CDR3 loop spans 14 amino acids. The time point was: persistent/refractory GD, antithyroid drugs over 5 years with positive TRAb. From PBMCs, RNA was extracted and then used to make the TCR library. This clonotype was counted at least ten times. What it binds is not known. At one boundary the junction diverges from the germline segment, which might be a read error.

The rearrangement links TRBV2 to TRBJ1-6; the D is unclear. This sample comprised peripheral blood mononuclear cells (PBMCs), obtained when the disease was refractory, from a patient treated with antithyroid drugs. This sequence was found in a middle-aged woman with Graves disease. The CDR3: CASSEATYNSPLHF. The CDR3 DNA follows: TGTGCCAGCAGCGAAGCGACCTATAATTCACCCCTCCACTTT.